This T cell receptor (beta chain) was profiled in a study of shared clonotypes between healthy human individuals. Background on the study: CD4 naive and memory got three plates each, CD8 naive two, CD8 memory one. Study-wide points: The researchers took only blood, and tissue repertoires probably look different.

All donors were Caucasian adults living in Nashville, Tennessee. Partitioning of CD4+ cells yielded a CD45RA+ naive subset and a CD45RA-negative memory subset. The CDR3 is 10 residues long. The germline V gene has CDR1 DFQATT and CDR2 SNEGSKA (reference sequence). Trimming removed 0 bases at V and 8 bases at J, with 3 bases between. This clone has a handful of counts. Its specificity is unknown. Sequencing was performed with immunoSEQ multiplex PCR; in TCRdb, only in-frame clones are kept and a portion is missing. The sample lists hundreds of thousands of clones; around 73% were seen once. The clonotype comes from a woman in her twenties or thirties in good health. V usage is TRBV20-1 and J usage is TRBJ2-3; D ambiguous. The specimen sequenced was memory CD4+ T cells sorted from blood. Stated subset: CD45RA-negative fraction. The CDR3 DNA reads as TGCAGTGCTAGAGAGTTTACGCAGTATTTT. Translating gives CSAREFTQYF.